This T cell receptor beta chain is from a study of response to subunit inactivated influenza vaccine. V was pared by 0 bases and J by 8 bases, with 14 bases between. Per germline, CDR1 DFQATT and CDR2 SNEGSKA (reference sequence). The CDR3 contains 14 residues. TCRdb recomputed calls from the RT-PCR reads with MiXCR, one row per CDR3 protein. The repertoire holds 450,000 to 500,000 distinct CDR3 sequences, with 10% to 11% as singletons. The specimen comprised PBMCs from blood, sampled more than 35 days after vaccination. This chain connects TRBV20-1 to TRBJ2-1; either TRBD1 or TRBD2 may fit D (7 bases each). The TCR was taken from a man aged 45-60 years who received an inactivated influenza vaccine. The DNA for the CDR3 is TGCAGTGCTAGAGATTGGGCAGGGGGGGATGAGCAGTTCTTC. The encoded protein is CSARDWAGGDEQFF.